The 2 T cell receptor beta chains below were found in one sample sequenced in a study of graft-versus-host responses after intestinal transplantation. TCRdb keeps only in-frame clones here, not all; method: immunoSEQ multiplex PCR. The sample yields just over 40,000 clones, less than 95% seen once. The sequencing used PBMCs, collected around 320 days after intestinal transplant. Every receptor here comes from a human patient who received an intestinal transplant, so some T cells may come from the graft donor.

This chain joins TRBV18 and TRBJ2-5; TRBD1 might be the D (6 bases). The V end was cut by 5 bases, the J end by 1 base, with 11 bases between. The CDR3 consists of 14 residues. CDR1 is KGHSH and CDR2 is LQKENI in the germline V gene. This chain's CDR3 is CASSYTGIQETQYF. The DNA of the CDR3 is TGTGCCAGCTCATACACAGGGATCCAAGAGACCCAGTACTTC.

The chain combines TRBV5-1 with TRBJ1-1; no clear D gene. Per germline, CDR1 SGHRS and CDR2 YFSETQ. This CDR3 is 14 amino acids long. V lost 1 base and J 3 bases, leaving 10 bases between the germline ends. The CDR3 sequence is CASSLKGSYTEAFF. CDR3 coding DNA: TGCGCCAGCAGCTTGAAGGGATCGTACACTGAAGCTTTCTTT.